Shown below are 22 T cell receptor beta chains from a single sample sequenced in a study of T cell repertoires in cytomegalovirus infection. In TCRdb, the reads were re-called with MiXCR into one record per CDR3 protein. Of around 300,000 distinct CDR3 sequences listed, 20% to 25% are singletons. These receptors lack a known antigen. The source material was cultured PBMCs, sampled from culture after CMV antigen stimulation. These receptors were collected from a human donor in good health (CMV status not recorded). Some clones in this sample may be carry-over from other donors' samples.

This clonotype has more than one count but fewer than ten. The chain employs TRBV11-3 and TRBJ2-7, with 7 bases matching TRBD2. The CDR3 extends over 14 amino acids. From germline, CDR1 is SGHNT and CDR2 YENEEA. V lost 3 bases and J lost 3; bases outside the gene matches: 5. CDR3 in amino acids: CASSFGSGGYEQYV. CDR3 sequence (DNA): TGTGCCAGCAGCTTCGGCTCGGGGGGCTACGAGCAGTACGTC.

At least ten counts were recorded for this clonotype. The gene calls are TRBV7-3 and TRBJ1-2; 9 bases match TRBD1. The germline V gene encodes CDR1 SGHTA and CDR2 FQGTGA. The CDR3 runs to 14 residues. V was pared by 5 bases and J by 6 bases, with 7 bases of the junction left unmatched. The CDR3 region has the DNA TGTGCCAGCAGCCCTGGACAGGGGAACGATGGCTACACCTTC. Protein: CASSPGQGNDGYTF.

This clonotype was seen repeatedly, ten times or more. CDR3 sequence reads: CASSLGGGGSSYEQYF. In DNA form, the CDR3 reads TGTGCCAGCAGCTTAGGAGGGGGCGGGTCCTCCTACGAGCAGTACTTC. The V call is TRBV7-2, the J call TRBJ2-7, with TRBD1 matching 7 bases. The trim removed 1 base at V and 0 bases at J, leaving 6 bases unmatched. The germline V gene encodes CDR1 SGHTA and CDR2 FQGNSA. The CDR3 sequence is 16 residues long.

This clonotype appeared many times. At one boundary the junction diverges from the germline segment, which might be a read error. The chain is built from TRBV7-8 and TRBJ2-3; no definite D call. In germline, CDR1 is SGHVS, CDR2 FQNEAQ. CDR3 length: 13 residues. The chain's CDR3 is CASSLASRDTQYF. CDR3 nucleotides: TGTGCCAGCAGCTTAGCTAGCAGAGATACGCAGTATTTT. Filled out from reference TRBV7-8 and TRBJ2-3, the complete variable domain reads GAGVSQSPRYKVAKRGQDVALRCDPISGHVSLFWYQQALGQGPEFLTYFQNEAQLDKSGLPSDRFFAERPEGSVSTLKIQRTQQEDSAVYLCASSLASRDTQYFGPGTRLTVL.

In this sample, this clonotype turned up many times. This sequence joins TRBV7-2 and TRBJ1-2; no clear D. V was clipped by 2 bases and J by 2 bases, with 21 bases between them. Germline V gene data show CDR1 as SGHTA and CDR2 as FQGNSA. The CDR3 is 18 amino acids. Here the CDR3 reads CASSLLPPGQSFNYGYTF. CDR3 bases: TGTGCCAGCAGCTTACTCCCCCCAGGCCAGTCTTTCAACTATGGCTACACCTTC.

The CDR3 sequence is CASSLEPALGYTF. CDR3 coding DNA: TGTGCCAGCAGCTTAGAGCCGGCTTTGGGCTACACCTTC. V is TRBV7-9 and J is TRBJ1-2; unclear D gene. The CDR3 loop spans 13 amino acids. V lost 1 base and J lost 8, with 11 bases in between. Germline V gene sequence: CDR1 SEHNR, CDR2 FQNEAQ (reference sequence). Full variable domain (rest looked up from reference TRBV7-9 and TRBJ1-2): DTGVSQNPRHKITKRGQNVTFRCDPISEHNRLYWYRQTLGQGPEFLTYFQNEAQLEKSRLLSDRFSAERPKGSFSTLEIQRTEQGDSAMYLCASSLEPALGYTFGSGTRLTVV.

V usage is TRBV29-1 and J usage is TRBJ1-1, with D unclear. The ends were cut back, 7 bases at V and 1 base at J, with 13 bases in the middle. This CDR3 contains 13 residues. Germline V CDR1 and CDR2: SQVTM, ANQGSEA. The CDR3 nucleotides are TGCAGCGCAGCGCAGTGGGAGAACACTGAAGCTTTCTTT. This translates into CSAAQWENTEAFF.

The chain has TRBV7-2 and TRBJ2-1; TRBD2 agrees at 13 bases. The junction had 7 bases not matched to a gene; V was cut back by 5 bases and J by 9 bases. Germline V lookup: CDR1 SGHTA, CDR2 FQGNSA. This CDR3 has 15 amino acids. CDR3 sequence reads: CASSIGLAGDTEQFF. CDR3 bases: TGTGCCAGCAGCATAGGACTAGCGGGAGATACTGAGCAGTTCTTC.

This clonotype is classed as medium-sized. The chain links TRBV7-9 to TRBJ1-2; TRBD1 might be the D (5 bases). The germline V and J ends were trimmed by 5 bases and 8 bases, with 21 bases remaining between them. Germline assignment: CDR1 SEHNR and CDR2 FQNEAQ (reference sequence). The CDR3 runs to 15 residues. The CDR3 sequence: CASSLGSQGRGGYTF. The CDR3, as DNA: TGTGCCAGCAGCCTGGGGAGTCAGGGAAGGGGCGGCTACACCTTC.

This clonotype occurred many times. This sequence joins TRBV6-2 or TRBV6-3 and TRBJ1-1; D gene ambiguous. This CDR3 contains 14 residues. Trimming shortened V by 9 bases and J by 2 bases, and 16 bases separated the two germline ends. Germline CDR1 reads MNHEY; CDR2 reads SVGEGT. The CDR3, as DNA: TGTGCCAGTAAAACAGAAACAGACAACACTGAAGCTTTCTTT. Protein sequence: CASKTETDNTEAFF.

Only a few counts were recorded for this clonotype. The chain couples TRBV7-6 to TRBJ1-2; D is ambiguous. In germline, CDR1 is SGHVS, CDR2 FNYEAQ. V was trimmed by 1 base and J by 8 bases, leaving 11 bases between them. This CDR3 region has 13 residues. CDR3 bases: TGTGCCAGCAGCTTAGGTGGCCCGGGAGGCTACACCTTC. It yields the protein CASSLGGPGGYTF.

The chain uses TRBV29-1 and TRBJ1-5, with D maybe TRBD1 (6 bases). CDR1 and CDR2 (germline): SQVTM, ANQGSEA. The CDR3 sequence is 14 residues long. V dropped 4 bases and J dropped 2 bases, with 12 bases sitting between them. CDR3 DNA: TGCAGCGTTGGAGGGGGTCCTGGCAATCAGCCCCAGCATTTT. Translated, it gives CSVGGGPGNQPQHF.

This clonotype appeared many times. The V gene is TRBV7-2, the J gene TRBJ2-6, with 8 bases lining up with TRBD1. The J segment lost 3 bases and the V segment lost 0 bases, leaving 4 bases of the junction unmatched. The length of the CDR3 is 17 residues. Germline V lookup: CDR1 SGHTA, CDR2 FQGNSA. CDR3 region: CASSLARTGNGANVLTF. In nucleotides, the CDR3 is TGTGCCAGCAGCTTAGCGAGGACAGGGAATGGGGCCAACGTCCTGACTTTC.

This clonotype was detected a few times. The V gene is TRBV6-5, the J gene TRBJ2-1; 15 positions match TRBD2. The CDR3 has 17 amino acids. The germline CDR1 and CDR2 sequences are MNHEY and SVGAGI. Trimming removed 4 bases from V and 6 bases from J; junction bases left unmatched: 7. The CDR3 here is CASSSRTSGRAFNEQFF. The CDR3 DNA sequence: TGTGCCAGCAGTTCCCGGACTAGCGGGAGGGCCTTCAATGAGCAGTTCTTC.

Of note for this clonotype: A single base separates this from a much larger clone, so it may be a read error. It is likely a read error, because the conserved phenylalanine at the end of the CDR3 is missing. The V gene is TRBV7-6, the J gene TRBJ2-1; 7 bases line up with TRBD2. This CDR3 is 14 amino acids long. Per the germline V gene, CDR1 is SGHVS and CDR2 is FNYEAQ. The V and J ends lost 5 bases and 7 bases, in that order; junction bases with no gene match: 8. CDR3 nucleotide sequence: TGTGCCAGCAGCCTAGGGACTACTGGAAATGAGCAGTTCCTC. Its protein product is CASSLGTTGNEQFL.

This clonotype has just a few counts. This rearrangement joins TRBV4-3 to TRBJ2-1; weak D call: TRBD2 (5 bases). Looked up from germline, CDR1 is LGHNA and CDR2 is YSLEER. The CDR3 has 16 amino acids. Trimming left V 0 bases short and J 2 bases short, with 11 bases between. The CDR3 DNA is TGCGCCAGCAGCCAAGATCAGAGGGTCACCTACAATGAGCAGTTCTTC. Protein: CASSQDQRVTYNEQFF.

This chain joins TRBV28 and TRBJ1-4; D might be TRBD1 (5 bases). The germline V gene encodes CDR1 MDHEN and CDR2 SYDVKM. V lost 7 bases, J lost 3 bases, and 9 bases lay in between. There are 13 residues in the CDR3. The CDR3 region has the DNA TGTGCCAGCAACTCGGGGGCTAATGAAAAACTGTTTTTT. Its translation: CASNSGANEKLFF.

There are a few counts of this clonotype. The V call is TRBV6-8, the J call TRBJ1-4; D call uncertain. The V gene's germline CDR1 is MNHGY and CDR2 SAAAGT. The V end was cut by 6 bases, the J end by 9 bases, with 17 bases between. The CDR3 is 14 residues long. The CDR3 here is CASSPGEARKKLFF. CDR3 sequence (DNA): TGTGCCAGCAGCCCGGGAGAGGCCCGGAAAAAACTGTTTTTT.

This clonotype was found a few times. This chain joins TRBV4-1 and TRBJ2-1; D not certain. The CDR3 runs to 13 residues. The germline V and J ends were trimmed by 6 bases and 15 bases, with 21 bases remaining between them. The germline V gene encodes CDR1 MGHRA and CDR2 YSYEKL. CDR3 region: CASSREPSVMGFF. The CDR3 DNA is TGCGCCAGCAGTCGCGAGCCTTCCGTTATGGGGTTCTTC.

This clonotype was recorded a few times. V usage is TRBV6-8 and J usage is TRBJ2-1; possibly TRBD1 for D (6 bases). V was cut by 5 bases and J by 5 bases, with 10 bases left in between. This CDR3 region has 13 residues. Germline V CDR1 and CDR2: MNHGY, SAAAGT. The CDR3 nucleotides are TGTGCCAGCAGTGCCCAGGGGAACAATGAGCAGTTCTTC. Its translation is CASSAQGNNEQFF.

Ten or more counts support this clonotype. The chain is built from TRBV18 and TRBJ2-5; D call uncertain. V lost 4 bases, J lost 4 bases, and 10 bases lay in between. Germline V gene lookup returns CDR1 KGHSH and CDR2 LQKENI. The CDR3 covers 13 residues. The CDR3 loop is CASSQQNLETQYF. CDR3 in DNA: TGTGCCAGCTCACAACAGAATTTAGAGACCCAGTACTTC.

This rearrangement joins TRBV19 to TRBJ1-1, with TRBD1 matching 7 bases. Germline V gene sequence: CDR1 LNHDA, CDR2 SQIVND (reference sequence). CDR3 length equals 15 residues. Trimming took 1 base from V and 3 from J; bases not matched to a gene: 5. Here the CDR3 reads CASSIGGGLDTEAFF. The CDR3 DNA reads as TGTGCCAGTAGTATAGGAGGGGGCCTGGACACTGAAGCTTTCTTT.